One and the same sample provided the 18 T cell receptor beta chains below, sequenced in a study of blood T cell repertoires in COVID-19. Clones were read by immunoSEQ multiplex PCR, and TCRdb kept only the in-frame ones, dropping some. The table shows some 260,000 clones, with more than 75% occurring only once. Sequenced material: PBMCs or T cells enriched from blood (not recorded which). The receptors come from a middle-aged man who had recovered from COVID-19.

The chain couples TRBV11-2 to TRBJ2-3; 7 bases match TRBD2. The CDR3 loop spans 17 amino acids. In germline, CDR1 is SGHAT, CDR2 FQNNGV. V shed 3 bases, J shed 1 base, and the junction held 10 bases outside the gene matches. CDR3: CASSFGGWEGGTDTQYF. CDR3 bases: TGTGCCAGCAGCTTTGGGGGTTGGGAGGGAGGCACAGATACGCAGTATTTT.

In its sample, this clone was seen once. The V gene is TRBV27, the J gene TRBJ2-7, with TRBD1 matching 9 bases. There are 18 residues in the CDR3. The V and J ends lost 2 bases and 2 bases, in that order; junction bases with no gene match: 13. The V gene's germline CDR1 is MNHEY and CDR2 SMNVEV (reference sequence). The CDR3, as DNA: TGTGCCAGCAGTTTACTAGGGACAGGGTCTAGCGATCCCTACGAGCAGTACTTC. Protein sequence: CASSLLGTGSSDPYEQYF.

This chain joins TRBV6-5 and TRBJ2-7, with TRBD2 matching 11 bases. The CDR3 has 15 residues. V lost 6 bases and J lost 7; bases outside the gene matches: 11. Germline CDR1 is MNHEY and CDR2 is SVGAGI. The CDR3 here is CASRGRTSGSLEQYF. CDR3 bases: TGTGCCAGCAGGGGCCGTACTAGCGGGAGCTTAGAGCAGTACTTC.

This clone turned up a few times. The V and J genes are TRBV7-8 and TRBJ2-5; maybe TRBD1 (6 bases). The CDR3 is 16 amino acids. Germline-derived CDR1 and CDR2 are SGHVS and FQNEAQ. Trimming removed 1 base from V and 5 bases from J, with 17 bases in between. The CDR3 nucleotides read TGTGCCAGCAGCTTAGATGGCAGGGGTGCACTGGAGACCCAGTACTTC. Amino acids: CASSLDGRGALETQYF.

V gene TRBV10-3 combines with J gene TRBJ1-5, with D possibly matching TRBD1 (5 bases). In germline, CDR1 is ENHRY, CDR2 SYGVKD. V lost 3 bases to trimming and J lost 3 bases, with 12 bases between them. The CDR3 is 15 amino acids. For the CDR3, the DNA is TGTGCCATCAGTGATATGACGGGGGACAATCAGCCCCAGCATTTT. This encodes CAISDMTGDNQPQHF.

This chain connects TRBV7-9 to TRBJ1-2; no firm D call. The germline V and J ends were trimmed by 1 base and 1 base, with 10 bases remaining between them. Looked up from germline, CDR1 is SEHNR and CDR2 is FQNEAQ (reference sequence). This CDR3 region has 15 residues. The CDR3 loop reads CASSLGRSYNYGYTF. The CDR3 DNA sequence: TGTGCCAGCAGCTTAGGCAGGTCTTATAACTATGGCTACACCTTC.

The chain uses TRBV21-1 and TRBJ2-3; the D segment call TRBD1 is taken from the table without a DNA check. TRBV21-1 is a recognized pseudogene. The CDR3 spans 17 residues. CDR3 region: CASNLQIIDSPTDTQYF. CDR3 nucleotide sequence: TGTGCCAGCAACCTCCAAATCATAGACAGTCCCACAGATACGCAGTATTTT.

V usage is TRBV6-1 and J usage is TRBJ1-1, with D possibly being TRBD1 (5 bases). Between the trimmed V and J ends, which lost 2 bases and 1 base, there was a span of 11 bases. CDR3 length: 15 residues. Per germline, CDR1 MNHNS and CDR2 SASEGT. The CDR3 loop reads CASSENWGQNTEAFF. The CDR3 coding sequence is TGTGCCAGCAGTGAAAATTGGGGCCAGAACACTGAAGCTTTCTTT.

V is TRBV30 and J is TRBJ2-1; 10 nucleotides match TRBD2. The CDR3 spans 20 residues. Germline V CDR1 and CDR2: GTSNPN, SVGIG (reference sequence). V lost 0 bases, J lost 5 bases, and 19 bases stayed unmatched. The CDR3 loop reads CAWSVYRGLAGARLNNEQFF. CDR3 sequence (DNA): TGTGCCTGGAGTGTATATAGGGGGCTAGCGGGGGCTCGATTAAACAATGAGCAGTTCTTC. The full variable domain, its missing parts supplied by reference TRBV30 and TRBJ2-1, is SQTIHQWPATLVQPVGSPLSLECTVEGTSNPNLYWYRQAAGRGLQLLFYSVGIGQISSEVPQNLSASRPQDRQFILSSKKLLLSDSGFYLCAWSVYRGLAGARLNNEQFFGPGTRLTVL.

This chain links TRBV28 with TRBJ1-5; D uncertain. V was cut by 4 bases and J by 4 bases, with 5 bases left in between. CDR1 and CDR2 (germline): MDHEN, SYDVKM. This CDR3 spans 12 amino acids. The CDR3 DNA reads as TGTGCCAGCAGTTACAAGAATCAGCCCCAGCATTTT. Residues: CASSYKNQPQHF. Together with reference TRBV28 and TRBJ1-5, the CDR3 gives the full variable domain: DVKVTQSSRYLVKRTGEKVFLECVQDMDHENMFWYRQDPGLGLRLIYFSYDVKMKEKGDIPEGYSVSREKKERFSLILESASTNQTSMYLCASSYKNQPQHFGDGTRLSIL.

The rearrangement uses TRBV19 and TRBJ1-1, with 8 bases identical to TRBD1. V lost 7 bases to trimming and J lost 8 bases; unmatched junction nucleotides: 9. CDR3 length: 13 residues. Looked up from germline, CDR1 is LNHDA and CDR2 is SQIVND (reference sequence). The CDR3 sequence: CASTVDRAFEAFF. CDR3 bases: TGTGCCAGTACCGTGGACAGGGCGTTCGAAGCTTTCTTT.

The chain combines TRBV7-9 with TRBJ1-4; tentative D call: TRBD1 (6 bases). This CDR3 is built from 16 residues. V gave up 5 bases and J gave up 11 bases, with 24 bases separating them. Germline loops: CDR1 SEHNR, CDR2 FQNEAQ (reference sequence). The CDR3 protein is CASSESRDKKLNKLFF. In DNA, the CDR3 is TGTGCCAGCAGCGAGTCCCGGGACAAGAAGCTGAATAAACTGTTTTTT. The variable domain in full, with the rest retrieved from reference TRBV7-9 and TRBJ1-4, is DTGVSQNPRHKITKRGQNVTFRCDPISEHNRLYWYRQTLGQGPEFLTYFQNEAQLEKSRLLSDRFSAERPKGSFSTLEIQRTEQGDSAMYLCASSESRDKKLNKLFFGSGTQLSVL.

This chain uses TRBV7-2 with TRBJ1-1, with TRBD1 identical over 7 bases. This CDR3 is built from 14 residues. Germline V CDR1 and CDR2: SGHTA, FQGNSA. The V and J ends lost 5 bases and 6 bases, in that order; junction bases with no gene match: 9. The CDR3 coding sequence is TGTGCCAGCAGCGACAGGGTGGTGTGGTCTGAAGCTTTCTTT. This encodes CASSDRVVWSEAFF.

The CDR3 sequence: CATSSGQANYGYTF. For the CDR3, the DNA is TGTGCCACCAGCAGCGGACAGGCCAACTATGGCTACACCTTC. The V and J genes are TRBV15 and TRBJ1-2, with 7 bases that match TRBD1. There are 14 residues in the CDR3. The germline V gene encodes CDR1 LNHNV and CDR2 YYDKDF (reference sequence). The V segment lost 3 bases and the J segment 2 bases; nucleotides outside the gene matches: 3.

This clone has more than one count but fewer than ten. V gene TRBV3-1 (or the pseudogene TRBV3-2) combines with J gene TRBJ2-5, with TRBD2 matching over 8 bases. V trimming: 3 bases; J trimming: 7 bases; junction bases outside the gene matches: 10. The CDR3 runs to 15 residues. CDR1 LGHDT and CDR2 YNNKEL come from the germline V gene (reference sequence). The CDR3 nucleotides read TGTGCCAGCAGCCAGATGGCGGGGGGCGGGTGGACCCAGTACTTC. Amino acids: CASSQMAGGGWTQYF.

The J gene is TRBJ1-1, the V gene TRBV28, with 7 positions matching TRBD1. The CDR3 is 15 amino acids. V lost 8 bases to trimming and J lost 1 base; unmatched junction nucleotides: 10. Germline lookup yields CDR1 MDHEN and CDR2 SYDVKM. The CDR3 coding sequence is TGTGCCAGCCCCGCTAGTCAGGGGGGGAACACTGAAGCTTTCTTT. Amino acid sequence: CASPASQGGNTEAFF.

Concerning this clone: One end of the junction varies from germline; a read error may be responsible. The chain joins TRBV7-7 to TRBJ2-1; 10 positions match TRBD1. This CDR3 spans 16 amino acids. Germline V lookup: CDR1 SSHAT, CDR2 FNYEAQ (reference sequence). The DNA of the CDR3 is TGTGCTAGCAGCCCTCAACCGGGACAGGGGCAGAGTGAGCAGTTCTTC. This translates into CASSPQPGQGQSEQFF.

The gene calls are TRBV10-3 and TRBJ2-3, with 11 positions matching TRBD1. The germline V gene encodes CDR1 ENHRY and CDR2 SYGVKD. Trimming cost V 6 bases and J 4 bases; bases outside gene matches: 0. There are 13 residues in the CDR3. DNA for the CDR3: TGTGCCATCAGGGGACAGGGGGCAGATACGCAGTATTTT. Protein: CAIRGQGADTQYF.